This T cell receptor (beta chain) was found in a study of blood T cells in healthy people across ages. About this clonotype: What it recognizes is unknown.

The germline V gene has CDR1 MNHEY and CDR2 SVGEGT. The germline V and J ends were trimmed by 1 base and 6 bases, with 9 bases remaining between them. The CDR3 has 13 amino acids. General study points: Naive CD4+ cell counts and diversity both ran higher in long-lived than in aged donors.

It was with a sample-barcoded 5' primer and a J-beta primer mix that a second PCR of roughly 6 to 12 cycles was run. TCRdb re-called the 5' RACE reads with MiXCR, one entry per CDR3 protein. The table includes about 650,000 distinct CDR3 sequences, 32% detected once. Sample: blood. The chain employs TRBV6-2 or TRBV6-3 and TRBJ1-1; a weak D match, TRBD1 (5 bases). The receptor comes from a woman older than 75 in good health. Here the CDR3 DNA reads TGTGCCAGCAGTTACTGGCAGGGTGCTGAAGCTTTCTTT. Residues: CASSYWQGAEAFF.